These 18 T cell receptor beta chains were sequenced from one sample in a study of cytomegalovirus exposure and HLA in healthy donors. This PCR relied on a set of 60 Vbeta primers and 13 Jbeta primers. Assay used: immunoSEQ multiplex PCR; TCRdb lists only in-frame clones, some missing. The repertoire table contains under 40,000 clones. The sample was PBMCs. The receptors derive from a woman between 35 and 50 years old in good health and CMV-seropositive.

The genes are TRBV5-5 and TRBJ1-1; D might be TRBD1 (6 bases). From germline, CDR1 is SGHKS and CDR2 YYEKEE (reference sequence). The V and J ends lost 3 bases and 6 bases respectively, with 21 bases between them. The CDR3 length is 16 residues. The CDR3 loop is CASSSHRGFLTPEAFF. CDR3 in DNA: TGTGCCAGCAGCTCTCATAGGGGGTTCCTAACCCCTGAAGCTTTCTTT.

To note about this clone: An end of the junction differs from the germline gene, which may be a read error. The rearrangement uses TRBV28 and TRBJ2-3, with TRBD2 matching 7 bases. The length of the CDR3 is 15 residues. Germline assignment: CDR1 MDHEN and CDR2 SYDVKM. The CDR3 here is CASSFLAGAGDKQYF. In DNA, the CDR3 is TGTGCCAGCAGTTTTTTAGCGGGTGCTGGAGATAAGCAGTATTTT.

This chain uses TRBV6-5 with TRBJ2-5; 7 nucleotides agree with TRBD1. CDR3 length equals 13 residues. Germline-derived CDR1 and CDR2 are MNHEY and SVGAGI. Germline trimming cut 9 bases from V and 3 bases from J; bases unmatched to any gene: 7. This CDR3 reads CASASGTEETQYF. The CDR3 DNA follows: TGTGCCAGTGCCTCCGGGACAGAAGAGACCCAGTACTTC.

The rearrangement uses TRBV4-2 and TRBJ2-3, with D possibly TRBD2 on 6 matching bases. The V gene lost 0 bases and the J gene lost 0 bases, with 13 bases spanning the gap. Germline-derived CDR1 and CDR2 are LGHNA and YNFKEQ. The CDR3 contains 17 residues. CDR3 nucleotide sequence: TGTGCCAGCAGCCAAGAGGGCGGGGTTCTCAGCACAGATACGCAGTATTTT. Its protein product is CASSQEGGVLSTDTQYF.

The V call is TRBV4-3, the J call TRBJ2-3; tentative D call: TRBD2 (5 bases). The V end was cut by 1 base, the J end by 4 bases, with 12 bases between. The CDR3 contains 15 residues. Germline CDR1 is LGHNA and CDR2 is YSLEER. The CDR3: CASSQVWGESDTQYF. CDR3 sequence (DNA): TGCGCCAGCAGCCAAGTTTGGGGAGAGTCAGATACGCAGTATTTT.

V usage is TRBV5-1 and J usage is TRBJ2-7; tentative D call: TRBD2 (5 bases). Germline values: CDR1 SGHRS, CDR2 YFSETQ. The CDR3 runs 14 residues. V lost 5 bases and J lost 5, with 17 bases in between. The chain's CDR3 is CASSYRNSEDEQYF. The DNA of the CDR3 is TGCGCCAGCAGTTATAGGAATAGCGAGGACGAGCAGTACTTC.

The rearrangement uses TRBV21-1 and TRBJ2-3; the table's D gene call, TRBD2, was not cross checked with the DNA. TRBV21-1 is assigned pseudogene status. The CDR3 is 15 amino acids. CDR3 residues: CASSNGGSSTDTQYF. CDR3 in DNA: TGTGCCAGCAGCAATGGCGGGAGTAGCACAGATACGCAGTATTTT.

This sequence joins TRBV28 and TRBJ1-2; D is unclear. The CDR3 has 11 residues. CDR1 MDHEN and CDR2 SYDVKM come from the germline V gene. V was trimmed by 6 bases and J by 8 bases, leaving 10 bases between them. The CDR3, as DNA: TGTGCCAGCAGCAAATCCGGGGGCTACACCTTC. Its translation: CASSKSGGYTF.

CDR3 sequence: CAWAQALNTEAFF. In DNA, the CDR3 is TGTGCCTGGGCTCAGGCGCTGAACACTGAAGCTTTCTTT. The rearrangement uses TRBV30 and TRBJ1-1; no clear D. CDR3 size: 13 residues. From germline, CDR1 is GTSNPN and CDR2 SVGIG (reference sequence). V lost 5 bases to trimming and J lost 0 bases, with 10 bases between them.

V gene TRBV29-1 combines with J gene TRBJ2-7, with TRBD1 identical over 7 bases. V gave up 4 bases and J gave up 2 bases; unmatched junction bases: 2. CDR1 is SQVTM, CDR2 ANQGSEA, per germline. This CDR3 is built from 12 residues. This CDR3 reads CSVVGQTYEQYF. The CDR3 DNA is TGCAGCGTTGTGGGACAGACCTACGAGCAGTACTTC.

The chain uses TRBV25-1 and TRBJ2-3; TRBD2 aligns across 13 bases. The germline CDR1 and CDR2 sequences are MGHDK and SYGVNS. V shed 2 bases, J shed 6 bases, and the junction held 2 bases outside the gene matches. The CDR3 consists of 15 residues. The CDR3 coding sequence is TGTGCCAGCAGTGAAGGGGGACTAGCGGGGGATACGCAGTATTTT. Translation gives CASSEGGLAGDTQYF.

J is TRBJ2-1 and V is TRBV6-1; 9 bases match TRBD2. Germline V gene data show CDR1 as MNHNS and CDR2 as SASEGT. The CDR3 loop spans 14 amino acids. J lost 2 bases, V lost 8 bases, and 4 bases had no gene match. The CDR3 spells CASQLAGAYNEQFF. CDR3 DNA: TGTGCCAGCCAATTAGCGGGAGCCTACAATGAGCAGTTCTTC.

Turning to this clone: One junction end does not reproduce the germline sequence, and a read error may be involved. The rearrangement joins TRBV7-7 to TRBJ1-2; 8 bases are shared with TRBD1. CDR1 and CDR2 from the germline V gene are SSHAT and FNYEAQ (reference sequence). The CDR3 spans 14 residues. The CDR3 loop reads CASSSGQANYGYTF. CDR3 nucleotide sequence: TGTGCTAGCAGCTCGGGACAGGCTAACTATGGCTACACCTTC.

Here the CDR3 reads CASSLGPREETQYF. The CDR3 bases are TGTGCCAGCAGTTTAGGTCCGCGGGAAGAGACCCAGTACTTC. The chain couples TRBV28 to TRBJ2-5; the D gene is possibly TRBD2 (5 bases). The V end lost 2 bases, the J end lost 3 bases, and 10 bases lay between the germline ends. The CDR3 totals 14 residues. Germline loops: CDR1 MDHEN, CDR2 SYDVKM. Full variable domain (missing parts from reference TRBV28 and TRBJ2-5): DVKVTQSSRYLVKRTGEKVFLECVQDMDHENMFWYRQDPGLGLRLIYFSYDVKMKEKGDIPEGYSVSREKKERFSLILESASTNQTSMYLCASSLGPREETQYFGPGTRLLVL.

This chain links TRBV9 with TRBJ2-5, with 14 bases matching TRBD2. Germline trimming cut 0 bases from V and 5 bases from J; bases unmatched to any gene: 6. CDR1 is SGDLS and CDR2 is YYNGEE in the germline V gene. The length of the CDR3 is 17 residues. The chain's CDR3 is CASSVGLAGGGGETQYF. CDR3 DNA: TGTGCCAGCAGCGTAGGACTAGCGGGAGGGGGAGGGGAGACCCAGTACTTC.

The gene calls are TRBV29-1 and TRBJ2-7, with D possibly matching TRBD2 (6 bases). The CDR3 sequence is 13 residues long. Trimming removed 7 bases from V and 2 bases from J, with 15 bases in between. Germline V lookup: CDR1 SQVTM, CDR2 ANQGSEA. CDR3 nucleotide sequence: TGCAGCGGGACACTAGCAGATGCCTACGAGCAGTACTTC. It encodes CSGTLADAYEQYF.

The CDR3 DNA reads as TGTGCCAGCAGCTTAGGGGCAGGTAACACCGGGGAGCTGTTTTTT. Its translation: CASSLGAGNTGELFF. The V gene is TRBV5-4, the J gene TRBJ2-2; D possibly corresponds to TRBD1 (5 bases). CDR3 size: 15 residues. V was pared by 2 bases and J by 2 bases, with 10 bases between. Germline assignment: CDR1 SGHNT and CDR2 YYREEE (reference sequence).

CDR3 coding DNA: TGTGCCAGCAGCTTAGTAGGGGACAGCTACAATCAGCCCCAGCATTTT. Translated, it gives CASSLVGDSYNQPQHF. The chain joins TRBV7-8 to TRBJ1-5; 7 bases line up with TRBD1. CDR3 length: 16 residues. V lost 1 base to trimming and J lost 3 bases; unmatched junction nucleotides: 6. Germline V gene data show CDR1 as SGHVS and CDR2 as FQNEAQ.